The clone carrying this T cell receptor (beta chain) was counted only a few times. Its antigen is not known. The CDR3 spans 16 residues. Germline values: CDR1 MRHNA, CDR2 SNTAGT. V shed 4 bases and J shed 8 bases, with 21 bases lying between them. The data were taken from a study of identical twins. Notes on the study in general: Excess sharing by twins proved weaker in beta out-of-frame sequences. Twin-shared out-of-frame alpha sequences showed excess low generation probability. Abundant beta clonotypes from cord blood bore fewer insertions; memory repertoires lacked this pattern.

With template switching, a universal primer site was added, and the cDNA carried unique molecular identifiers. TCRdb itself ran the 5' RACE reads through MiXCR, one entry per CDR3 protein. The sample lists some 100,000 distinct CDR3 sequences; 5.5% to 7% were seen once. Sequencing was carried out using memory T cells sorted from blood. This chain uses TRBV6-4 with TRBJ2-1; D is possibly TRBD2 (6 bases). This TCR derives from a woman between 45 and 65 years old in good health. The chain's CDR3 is CASSGEWGTPFDEQFF. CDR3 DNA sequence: TGTGCCAGCAGTGGGGAGTGGGGGACTCCCTTCGATGAGCAGTTCTTC.